This TCR beta chain originates from a study of follicular helper T cells after annual influenza vaccination. The count of this clone is one. Method: immunoSEQ multiplex PCR; TCRdb's copy keeps in-frame clones and lacks some. The sample lists about 6,600 clones, roughly 80% seen once, with 0.45% to 0.7% in the top ten. Germline-derived CDR1 and CDR2 are SEHNR and FQNEAQ (reference sequence). Germline trimming cut 0 bases from V and 5 bases from J; bases unmatched to any gene: 2. The CDR3 is 14 residues long. The time point here: 2015-2016 season, 7 days after influenza vaccination. The chain employs TRBV7-9 and TRBJ1-2; 8 bases fit TRBD1. The clonotype comes from an adult who received the influenza vaccine. Material: CXCR5- memory CD4+ T cells sorted from blood, obtained 7 days after influenza vaccination. The CDR3 DNA follows: TGTGCCAGCAGCTTAGCCCAGGGGGCTTATGGCTACACCTTC. This sequence encodes CASSLAQGAYGYTF.